Listed below are T cell receptor beta chains from one sample, sequenced in a study of neurological immune-mediated disorders. One entry per CDR3 protein results from TCRdb running MiXCR on the 5' RACE reads. The table shows about 46,000 distinct CDR3 sequences, with about 1.8% occurring only once. Input material: PBMCs. These receptor sequences come from a woman aged 35 to 49 with multiple sclerosis. Both conserved end residues are part of each CDR3.

>TRBV9
CASSAGGANTGELFF
>TRBV10-2
CASSESRVVTRSQYGYTF
>TRBV6-6
CASSYSAGGRSEQYF
>TRBV20-1
CSAGTSGGGWDNEQFF
>TRBV5-1
CASTTISGGGIGTDTQYF
>TRBV7-2
CASSVGTSGGYGETQYF
>TRBV5-1
CASGTGAGRYNEQFF
>TRBV20-1
CSARGQAAYSGYTF
>TRBV2
CASSVNFSFGRTASREYEQYF
>TRBV29-1
CSVEDRWRNEQFF
>TRBV9
CASSARYRDTEAFF
>TRBV20-1
CSARYIHSGGHTGELFF
>TRBV15
CATSRDGGRLRNIDYGYTF
>TRBV29-1
CSVALAGGLDTQYF
>TRBV7-2
CASSLAGAFYNEQFF
>TRBV5-5
CASSPLQGGRYEQYF
>TRBV5-1
CASSAQGQGYEQYF
>TRBV5-1
CASSLTGAGPAFF
>TRBV12-3/TRBV12-4
CASSLSGGKNEQYF
>TRBV5-1
CASSLSPSAGKDTQYF
>TRBV5-1
CASRPDRGNQPQHF
>TRBV7-7
CASSAGLRSEQYF
>TRBV24-1
CATSDLGSKPQHF
>TRBV5-1
CASSLSASGANVLTF
>TRBV27
CASKEEQGASEQYF
>TRBV7-2
CATLPGSLVVGYTF
>TRBV20-1
CSASGGPDTQYF
>TRBV7-2
CASSFWTGTEGYTF
>TRBV3-1
CASSPRGGAGETQYF
>TRBV5-6
CASSWGTGSDGYTF